This TCR beta chain was captured in a study of T cells in severe cutaneous drug reactions. The overall study: Blister fluid/cells and PBMC came from acute- or recovery-stage patients. Whole-study results and caveats: A public TCRbeta CDR3 appeared in all seven CBZ-SJS/TEN blister samples, averaging 13.57%.

To note about this clonotype: Its cognate antigen is unknown.

Carbamazepine had induced Stevens-Johnson syndrome or toxic epidermal necrolysis in the sequenced donors. The CDR3 extends over 15 amino acids. CDR1 is SQVTM, CDR2 ANQGSEA, per germline. The iRepertoire multiplex PCR system with TCR subtype-specific primers built both bulk and single-cell libraries. Roughly 100-500 ng of RNA per sample was bulk library input. TCRdb reworked the multiplex PCR reads into one entry per CDR3 protein, no DNA. Its listing shows approximately 20,000 distinct CDR3 sequences. The sequence came from a human donor with toxic epidermal necrolysis, a severe cutaneous drug reaction. The sample consisted of PBMCs. V is TRBV29-1 and J is TRBJ2-1; as DNA is missing, the TRBD1 call by TCRdb cannot be tested. The CDR3 sequence is CSAMLRDRGYNEQFF.